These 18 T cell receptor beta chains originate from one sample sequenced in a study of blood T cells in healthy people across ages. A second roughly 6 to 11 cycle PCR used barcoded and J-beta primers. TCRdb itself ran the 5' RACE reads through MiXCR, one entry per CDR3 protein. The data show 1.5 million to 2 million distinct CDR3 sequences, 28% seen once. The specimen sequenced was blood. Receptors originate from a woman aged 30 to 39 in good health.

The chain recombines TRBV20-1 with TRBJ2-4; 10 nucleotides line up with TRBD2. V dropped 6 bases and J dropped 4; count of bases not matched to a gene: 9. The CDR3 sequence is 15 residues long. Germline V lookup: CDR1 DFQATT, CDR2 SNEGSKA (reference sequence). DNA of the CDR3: TGCAGTGCAAAGACTCTAGCGGGAGTAAAAAACATTCAGTACTTC. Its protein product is CSAKTLAGVKNIQYF.

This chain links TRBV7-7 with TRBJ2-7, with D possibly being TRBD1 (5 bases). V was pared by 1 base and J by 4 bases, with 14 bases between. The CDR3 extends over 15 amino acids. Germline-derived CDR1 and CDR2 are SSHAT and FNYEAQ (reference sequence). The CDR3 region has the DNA TGTGCCAGCAGCTTAGTAGCAGGGAAGGGATACGAGCAGTACTTC. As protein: CASSLVAGKGYEQYF.

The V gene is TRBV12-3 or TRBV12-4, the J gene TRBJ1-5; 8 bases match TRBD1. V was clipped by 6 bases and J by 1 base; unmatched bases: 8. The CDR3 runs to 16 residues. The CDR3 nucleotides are TGTGCCAGCAGCCCGAGTAACAGGGGGAGCAATCAGCCCCAGCATTTT. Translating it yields CASSPSNRGSNQPQHF.

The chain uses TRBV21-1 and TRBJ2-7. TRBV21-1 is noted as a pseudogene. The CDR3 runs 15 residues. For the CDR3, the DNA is TGTGCCAGCAGCAAGTGGACGGTGAGCTCCTACGAGCAGTACTTC. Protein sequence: CASSKWTVSSYEQYF.

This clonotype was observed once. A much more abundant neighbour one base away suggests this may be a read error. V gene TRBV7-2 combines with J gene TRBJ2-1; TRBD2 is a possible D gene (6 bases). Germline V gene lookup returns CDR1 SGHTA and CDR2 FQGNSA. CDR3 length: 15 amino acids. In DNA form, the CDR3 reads TGTGCCGGCAGCCTAACCGGGACTTCCTACAATGAGCAGTTCTTC. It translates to CAGSLTGTSYNEQFF. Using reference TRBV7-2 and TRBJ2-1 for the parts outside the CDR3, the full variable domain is GAGVSQSPSNKVTEKGKDVELRCDPISGHTALYWYRQSLGQGLEFLIYFQGNSAPDKSGLPSDRFSAERTGGSVSTLTIQRTQQEDSAVYLCAGSLTGTSYNEQFFGPGTRLTVL.

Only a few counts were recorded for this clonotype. The CDR3 sequence: CASSPAGPGDTQYF. CDR3 nucleotides: TGTGCCAGCAGCCCCGCTGGCCCGGGCGATACGCAGTATTTT. V and J are TRBV7-2 and TRBJ2-3; D unresolved. Germline CDR1 reads SGHTA; CDR2 reads FQGNSA. The CDR3 is 14 residues long. Trimming left V 5 bases short and J 6 bases short, with 15 bases between.

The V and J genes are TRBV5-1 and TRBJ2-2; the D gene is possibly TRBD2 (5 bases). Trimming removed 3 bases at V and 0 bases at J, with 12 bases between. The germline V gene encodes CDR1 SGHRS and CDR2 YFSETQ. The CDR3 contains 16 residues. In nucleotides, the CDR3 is TGCGCCAGCAGCTCTCGGGGTCTCTCGAACACCGGGGAGCTGTTTTTT. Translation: CASSSRGLSNTGELFF.

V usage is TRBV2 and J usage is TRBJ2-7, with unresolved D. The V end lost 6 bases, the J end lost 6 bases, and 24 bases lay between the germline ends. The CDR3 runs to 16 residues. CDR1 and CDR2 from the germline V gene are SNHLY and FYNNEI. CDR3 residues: CASRARLRVVIGEQYF. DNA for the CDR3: TGTGCCAGCAGAGCGAGATTAAGGGTAGTCATAGGCGAGCAGTACTTC.

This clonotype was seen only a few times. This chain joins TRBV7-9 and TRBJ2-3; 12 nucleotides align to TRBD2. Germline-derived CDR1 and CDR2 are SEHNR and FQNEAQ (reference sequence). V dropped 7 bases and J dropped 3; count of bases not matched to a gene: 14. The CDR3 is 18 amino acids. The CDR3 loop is CASTQRASGGASTDTQYF. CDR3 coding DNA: TGTGCCAGCACCCAGCGGGCTAGCGGGGGGGCGAGTACAGATACGCAGTATTTT.

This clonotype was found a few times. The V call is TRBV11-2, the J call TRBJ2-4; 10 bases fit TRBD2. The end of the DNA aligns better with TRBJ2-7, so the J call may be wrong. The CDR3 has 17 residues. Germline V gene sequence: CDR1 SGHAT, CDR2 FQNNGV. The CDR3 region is CASSRGPGSGGQDEQYF. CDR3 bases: TGTGCCAGCAGCCGAGGGCCGGGTAGCGGGGGGCAAGACGAGCAGTACTTC.

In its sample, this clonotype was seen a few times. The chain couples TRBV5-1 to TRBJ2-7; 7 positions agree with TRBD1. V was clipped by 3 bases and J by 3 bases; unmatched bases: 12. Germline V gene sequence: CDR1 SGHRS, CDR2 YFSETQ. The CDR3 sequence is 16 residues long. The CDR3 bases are TGCGCCAGCAGCTCCCGGACAGGCCCCAAAATCTACGAGCAGTACTTC. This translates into CASSSRTGPKIYEQYF.

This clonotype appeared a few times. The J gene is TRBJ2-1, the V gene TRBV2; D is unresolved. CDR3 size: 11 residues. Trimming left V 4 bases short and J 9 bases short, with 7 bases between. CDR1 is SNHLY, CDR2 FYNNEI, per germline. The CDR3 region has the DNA TGTGCCAGCAGTGGTAAGGTTGAGCAGTTCTTC. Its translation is CASSGKVEQFF.

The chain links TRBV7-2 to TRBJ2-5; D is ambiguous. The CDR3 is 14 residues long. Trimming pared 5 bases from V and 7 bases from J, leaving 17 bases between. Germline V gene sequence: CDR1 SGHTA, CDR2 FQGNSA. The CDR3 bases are TGTGCCAGCAGCAGCGCGACGCGGCCCGGGACCCAGTACTTC. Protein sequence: CASSSATRPGTQYF.

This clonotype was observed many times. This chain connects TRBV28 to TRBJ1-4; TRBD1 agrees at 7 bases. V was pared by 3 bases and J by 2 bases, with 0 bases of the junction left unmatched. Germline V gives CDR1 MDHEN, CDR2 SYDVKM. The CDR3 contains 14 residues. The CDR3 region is CASSFRGTNEKLFF. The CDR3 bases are TGTGCCAGCAGTTTCAGGGGGACTAATGAAAAACTGTTTTTT.

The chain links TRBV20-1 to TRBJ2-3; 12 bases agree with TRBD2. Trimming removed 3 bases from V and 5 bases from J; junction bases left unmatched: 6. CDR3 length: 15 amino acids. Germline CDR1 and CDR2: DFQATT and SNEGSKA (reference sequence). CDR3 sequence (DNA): TGCAGTGCTAGCTCGACTAGCGGGAGAGGAGATACGCAGTATTTT. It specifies CSASSTSGRGDTQYF.

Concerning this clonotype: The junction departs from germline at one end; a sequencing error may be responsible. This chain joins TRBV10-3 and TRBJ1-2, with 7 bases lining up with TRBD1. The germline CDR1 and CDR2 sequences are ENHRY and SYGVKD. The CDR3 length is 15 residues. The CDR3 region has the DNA TGTGCCACCAGTGAATTCCTGACAGGGAACTATGGCTACGCCTTC. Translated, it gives CATSEFLTGNYGYAF.

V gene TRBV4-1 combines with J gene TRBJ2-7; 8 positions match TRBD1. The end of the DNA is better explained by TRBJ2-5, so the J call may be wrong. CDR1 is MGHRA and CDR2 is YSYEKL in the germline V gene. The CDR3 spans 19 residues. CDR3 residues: CASSQDLSGTGGGAETQYF. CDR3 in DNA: TGCGCCAGCAGCCAAGATTTAAGTGGGACAGGAGGAGGTGCGGAGACCCAGTACTTC.

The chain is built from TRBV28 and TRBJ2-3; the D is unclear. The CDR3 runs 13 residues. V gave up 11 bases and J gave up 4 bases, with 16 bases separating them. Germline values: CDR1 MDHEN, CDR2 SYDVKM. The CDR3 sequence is CAGKDSVADTQYF. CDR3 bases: TGTGCCGGAAAAGATTCTGTGGCAGATACGCAGTATTTT.